The 32 T cell receptor beta chains listed next were all sequenced from one sample in a study of blood T cell repertoires in COVID-19 (dated by TCRdb to 2018 to 2020). Libraries were made using the immunoSEQ multiplex PCR assay. TCRdb holds this immuneACCESS table with in-frame rearrangements only. Some clones are missing; in checked studies, unresolved V genes explain under half, and the rest has no known cause. The sample profile shows about 160,000 clones; about three quarters of them were found once. The ten most abundant clones make up around 2.8% of the sample. Input material: peripheral blood. The receptors originated from a man in his 70s with acute or convalescent COVID-19.

The chain combines TRBV25-1 with TRBJ1-6; D is perhaps TRBD1 (5 bases). The V end lost 4 bases, the J end lost 15 bases, and 25 bases lay between the germline ends. This CDR3 has 16 amino acids. Germline loops: CDR1 MGHDK, CDR2 SYGVNS. CDR3 DNA: TGTGCCAGCAGTGTTGGGGCGGGGGACGGACGTCTCTACCTCCACTTT. This sequence encodes CASSVGAGDGRLYLHF.

This rearrangement joins TRBV7-6 to TRBJ2-3, with D possibly TRBD2 on 6 matching bases. The CDR3 sequence is 15 residues long. The V gene lost 0 bases and the J gene lost 2 bases, with 9 bases spanning the gap. Germline V gene data show CDR1 as SGHVS and CDR2 as FNYEAQ. The CDR3 loop reads CASSLARGDTDTQYF. The CDR3 bases are TGTGCCAGCAGCTTAGCGCGGGGAGACACAGATACGCAGTATTTT.

This clone was seen more than once but under ten times. The rearrangement joins TRBV27 to TRBJ2-7; a weak D match, TRBD1 (5 bases). The CDR3 runs 16 residues. The germline V gene encodes CDR1 MNHEY and CDR2 SMNVEV (reference sequence). The V and J ends lost 2 bases and 1 base respectively, with 15 bases between them. The CDR3 coding sequence is TGTGCCAGCAGTTTAGGCCCAGGGCTGAGATCCTACGAGCAGTACTTC. It translates to CASSLGPGLRSYEQYF.

This chain connects TRBV4-1 to TRBJ1-1, with 8 bases lining up with TRBD1. The V and J ends lost 4 bases and 4 bases, in that order; junction bases with no gene match: 8. This CDR3 comprises 15 residues. Looked up from germline, CDR1 is MGHRA and CDR2 is YSYEKL. The CDR3 DNA follows: TGCGCCAGCAGCCGAACGACAGGGGATGGCACTGAAGCTTTCTTT. Amino acids: CASSRTTGDGTEAFF.

This clone showed up just a few times. V is TRBV21-1 and J is TRBJ2-5; the table's D gene call, TRBD2, was not cross checked with the DNA. TRBV21-1 is assigned pseudogene status. The CDR3 runs to 16 residues. Here the CDR3 DNA reads TGTGCCAGCAGCAAAGGGGAACTAGCGGGAGAAGAGACCCAGTACTTC. Its translation: CASSKGELAGEETQYF.

The chain is built from TRBV6-6 and TRBJ2-3, with 7 bases identical to TRBD2. The CDR3 covers 15 residues. The V and J ends lost 9 bases and 4 bases, in that order; junction bases with no gene match: 13. From germline, CDR1 is MNHNY and CDR2 SVGAGI (reference sequence). CDR3: CASRPGLSAPDTQYF. The DNA for the CDR3 is TGTGCCAGTAGACCGGGACTATCGGCCCCAGATACGCAGTATTTT.

This rearrangement joins TRBV6-6 to TRBJ1-2, with TRBD1 matching over 10 bases. V gave up 6 bases and J gave up 7 bases; unmatched junction bases: 5. This CDR3 has 13 residues. In germline, CDR1 is MNHNY, CDR2 SVGAGI (reference sequence). The CDR3 bases are TGTGCCAGCAGAAGACAGGGGGCTGGTGGCTACACCTTC. It encodes CASRRQGAGGYTF.

The chain links TRBV10-3 to TRBJ1-3, with unresolved D. Trimming stripped 7 bases from V and 0 bases from J, with 13 bases between. CDR1 and CDR2 from the germline V gene are ENHRY and SYGVKD. This CDR3 region has 15 residues. The CDR3 DNA reads as TGTGCCATCACCCGGACGGAGGGCTCTGGAAACACCATATATTTT. This translates into CAITRTEGSGNTIYF.

A single count supports this clone. The rearrangement links TRBV19 to TRBJ2-1; TRBD2 matches at 7 bases. There are 16 residues in the CDR3. V shed 3 bases, J shed 0 bases, and the junction held 5 bases outside the gene matches. CDR1 and CDR2 (germline): LNHDA, SQIVND (reference sequence). This CDR3 is CASSMVAGDSYNEQFF. For the CDR3, the DNA is TGTGCCAGTAGTATGGTCGCGGGGGACTCCTACAATGAGCAGTTCTTC.

CDR3 in DNA: TGTGCCAGCAGTCCCCTAGCGGGGACATACGAGCAGTACTTC. Amino acids: CASSPLAGTYEQYF. This chain connects TRBV2 to TRBJ2-7; 9 positions match TRBD2. Unmatched junction bases numbered 6, after V lost 5 bases and J lost 4 bases. The CDR3 is made up of 14 amino acids. CDR1 and CDR2 (germline): SNHLY, FYNNEI.

This sequence joins TRBV11-2 and TRBJ2-5; TRBD2 aligns across 8 bases. This CDR3 is built from 15 residues. The V gene's germline CDR1 is SGHAT and CDR2 FQNNGV. Trimming removed 2 bases from V and 1 base from J; junction bases left unmatched: 3. CDR3 DNA: TGTGCCAGCAGCTTATATACTAGCGGCCAAGAGACCCAGTACTTC. Its protein is CASSLYTSGQETQYF.

V gene TRBV4-2 combines with J gene TRBJ2-7; 8 nucleotides align to TRBD2. The germline CDR1 and CDR2 sequences are LGHNA and YNFKEQ. The V gene end was trimmed by 1 base and the J gene end by 2 bases; junction bases not matched to a gene: 4. CDR3 length: 15 residues. The CDR3 region is CASSQGPGGTYEQYF. In DNA, the CDR3 is TGTGCCAGCAGCCAAGGTCCGGGGGGGACCTACGAGCAGTACTTC.

The CDR3 coding sequence is TGTGCCAGCAGCCAAACACTAGCGGGGGGCAGGGAGACCCAGTACTTC. Translated: CASSQTLAGGRETQYF. The chain combines TRBV11-2 with TRBJ2-5, with 12 positions matching TRBD2. Trimming took 5 bases from V and 5 from J; bases not matched to a gene: 9. Germline V CDR1 and CDR2: SGHAT, FQNNGV. This CDR3 has 16 residues.

The rearrangement joins TRBV19 to TRBJ1-4; D remains unclear. The CDR3 has 16 residues. Trimming stripped 6 bases from V and 12 bases from J, with 26 bases between. Germline CDR1 is LNHDA and CDR2 is SQIVND (reference sequence). CDR3 coding DNA: TGTGCCAGTAGGGACTTAGGACGACCCCTAGGTGGGGAACTGTTTTTT. It specifies CASRDLGRPLGGELFF.

This clone has just a few counts. Other DNA sequences in the sample encode the same CDR3. The V gene is TRBV7-3, the J gene TRBJ2-7; 8 nucleotides agree with TRBD1. The V segment lost 5 bases and the J segment 2 bases; nucleotides outside the gene matches: 5. CDR3 length equals 14 residues. Germline assignment: CDR1 SGHTA and CDR2 FQGTGA. The CDR3 DNA is TGTGCCAGCAGCCCGACGGGACAGGCCTACGAGCAGTACTTC. Translation: CASSPTGQAYEQYF. Using reference TRBV7-3 and TRBJ2-7 for the parts outside the CDR3, the full variable domain is GAGVSQTPSNKVTEKGKYVELRCDPISGHTALYWYRQSLGQGPEFLIYFQGTGAADDSGLPNDRFFAVRPEGSVSTLKIQRTERGDSAVYLCASSPTGQAYEQYFGPGTRLTVT.

The V and J genes are TRBV7-3 and TRBJ2-3, with TRBD2 identical over 15 bases. There are 17 residues in the CDR3. V gave up 4 bases and J gave up 6 bases; unmatched junction bases: 8. Germline CDR1 is SGHTA and CDR2 is FQGTGA. The CDR3, as DNA: TGTGCCAGCAGCTCCCTCCTGGGGACTAGCGGGAGGGATACGCAGTATTTT. Amino acids: CASSSLLGTSGRDTQYF.

The chain carries TRBV6-5 and TRBJ1-2, with no clear D. Germline V gives CDR1 MNHEY, CDR2 SVGAGI. Trimming pared 5 bases from V and 5 bases from J, leaving 12 bases between. The CDR3 is 13 amino acids. The CDR3 spells CASSPQGLYGYTF. CDR3 bases: TGTGCCAGCAGTCCCCAAGGACTGTATGGCTACACCTTC.

The chain has TRBV28 and TRBJ2-7; D unresolved. The CDR3 contains 12 residues. Germline CDR1 reads MDHEN; CDR2 reads SYDVKM. The V end lost 6 bases, the J end lost 4 bases, and 10 bases lay between the germline ends. In DNA, the CDR3 is TGTGCCAGCAGCCACCCTCAGTACGAGCAGTACTTC. This translates into CASSHPQYEQYF.

The rearrangement uses TRBV9 and TRBJ1-3; D perhaps matches TRBD1 (6 bases). V was cut by 0 bases and J by 2 bases, with 9 bases left in between. The CDR3 is made up of 15 amino acids. CDR1 SGDLS and CDR2 YYNGEE come from the germline V gene. CDR3 bases: TGTGCCAGCAGCGTAGACAGGGTACCTGGAAACACCATATATTTT. Translating gives CASSVDRVPGNTIYF.

The chain combines TRBV3-1 (or the pseudogene TRBV3-2) with TRBJ2-7, with a tentative D call TRBD2 (6 bases). There are 13 residues in the CDR3. Trimming pared 4 bases from V and 4 bases from J, leaving 11 bases between. Germline CDR1 is LGHDT and CDR2 is YNNKEL (reference sequence). CDR3: CASSRAGLYEQYF. CDR3 coding DNA: TGTGCCAGCAGCCGGGCGGGGTTGTACGAGCAGTACTTC.

The chain joins TRBV11-3 to TRBJ2-5; 10 bases map to TRBD2. The CDR3 is 14 amino acids. CDR1 and CDR2 (germline): SGHNT, YENEEA. With 9 bases clipped from V and 5 bases from J, the junction kept 9 bases outside the gene matches. CDR3 in DNA: TGTGCCAGTAATGGAGCGGGAGGGATGGAGACCCAGTACTTC. This encodes CASNGAGGMETQYF.

The chain's CDR3 is CASSPITGSRYNEQFF. The CDR3 region has the DNA TGTGCCAGTAGTCCAATCACCGGGAGTCGGTACAATGAGCAGTTCTTC. The V call is TRBV19, the J call TRBJ2-1; D is possibly TRBD2 (6 bases). The CDR3 covers 16 residues. V was pared by 5 bases and J by 4 bases, with 18 bases between. CDR1 LNHDA and CDR2 SQIVND come from the germline V gene (reference sequence).

There are a few counts of this clone. CDR3 nucleotides: TGTGCCAGCAGCGTAGCTGACTATGAGCAGTTCTTC. It yields the protein CASSVADYEQFF. V usage is TRBV9 and J usage is TRBJ2-1; the D is unclear. V lost 0 bases to trimming and J lost 8 bases, with 6 bases between them. The CDR3 consists of 12 residues. Germline V gives CDR1 SGDLS, CDR2 YYNGEE.

This clone was counted a single time. The chain couples TRBV11-3 to TRBJ2-1, with 11 bases lining up with TRBD2. The CDR3 runs to 16 residues. CDR1 and CDR2 (germline): SGHNT, YENEEA. With 5 bases clipped from V and 5 bases from J, the junction kept 8 bases outside the gene matches. For the CDR3, the DNA is TGTGCCAGCAGCGCGGGGACTAGCGGAGGAAACAATGAGCAGTTCTTC. Translation gives CASSAGTSGGNNEQFF.

The chain combines TRBV5-5 with TRBJ2-2; 8 nucleotides align to TRBD1. Germline CDR1 is SGHKS and CDR2 is YYEKEE (reference sequence). The CDR3 spans 17 residues. V lost 1 base, J lost 0 bases, and 5 bases stayed unmatched. CDR3 in amino acids: CASSLRTGFANTGELFF. In DNA, the CDR3 is TGTGCCAGCAGCTTGAGGACAGGGTTCGCGAACACCGGGGAGCTGTTTTTT.

The chain combines TRBV2 with TRBJ1-5; 9 positions match TRBD1. The germline gives CDR1 SNHLY, CDR2 FYNNEI. Trimming took 2 bases from V and 6 from J; bases not matched to a gene: 5. There are 15 residues in the CDR3. The CDR3 DNA sequence: TGTGCCAGCAGTGAATTGGGACAGGGCCGTCAGCCCCAGCATTTT. Protein sequence: CASSELGQGRQPQHF. The full variable domain, its missing parts supplied by reference TRBV2 and TRBJ1-5, is EPEVTQTPSHQVTQMGQEVILRCVPISNHLYFYWYRQILGQKVEFLVSFYNNEISEKSEIFDDQFSVERPDGSNFTLKIRSTKLEDSAMYFCASSELGQGRQPQHFGDGTRLSIL.

This clone was recorded only once. V usage is TRBV5-1 and J usage is TRBJ2-2, with 14 bases identical to TRBD2. The length of the CDR3 is 17 residues. Germline V gene data show CDR1 as SGHRS and CDR2 as YFSETQ. J lost 4 bases, V lost 2 bases, and 4 bases had no gene match. In DNA, the CDR3 is TGCGCCAGCAGCTTAGGGACTAGCGGGAGTTTCACCGGGGAGCTGTTTTTT. Its protein product is CASSLGTSGSFTGELFF. Full variable domain (rest looked up from reference TRBV5-1 and TRBJ2-2): KAGVTQTPRYLIKTRGQQVTLSCSPISGHRSVSWYQQTPGQGLQFLFEYFSETQRNKGNFPGRFSGRQFSNSRSEMNVSTLELGDSALYLCASSLGTSGSFTGELFFGEGSRLTVL.

The sample holds a few counts of this clone. The rearrangement uses TRBV7-2 and TRBJ1-5; 12 nucleotides agree with TRBD1. The germline gives CDR1 SGHTA, CDR2 FQGNSA. V was clipped by 8 bases and J by 6 bases; unmatched bases: 5. The CDR3 runs 14 residues. CDR3 nucleotides: TGTGCCAGCCGTGGGACAGGGGGCGGTCAGCCCCAGCATTTT. This translates into CASRGTGGGQPQHF.

The chain combines TRBV2 with TRBJ2-3; 7 nucleotides align to TRBD2. The V segment lost 11 bases and the J segment 0 bases; nucleotides outside the gene matches: 8. Germline loops: CDR1 SNHLY, CDR2 FYNNEI. The CDR3 contains 14 residues. This CDR3 is CAGTSGISTDTQYF. The CDR3 region has the DNA TGTGCCGGGACCAGCGGGATTAGCACAGATACGCAGTATTTT.

The DNA for the CDR3 is TGTGCCAGCAGCCTAGATTGGGCACAGGGAAGGGGAGCTTTCTTT. Protein product: CASSLDWAQGRGAFF. The chain couples TRBV7-2 to TRBJ1-1, with D possibly TRBD1 on 6 matching bases. The CDR3 contains 15 residues. In germline, CDR1 is SGHTA, CDR2 FQGNSA. Trimming left V 5 bases short and J 10 bases short, with 23 bases between.

The DNA for the CDR3 is TGCGCCAGCAGCCCGGAGGTGGGACTTAACTATGGCTACACCTTC. It translates to CASSPEVGLNYGYTF. The chain uses TRBV5-1 and TRBJ1-2, with a possible D match to TRBD1 (5 bases). V was trimmed by 4 bases and J by 1 base, leaving 14 bases between them. The CDR3 length is 15 residues. Germline CDR1 and CDR2: SGHRS and YFSETQ.

CDR3 coding DNA: TGTGCCAGCAGTCCAATCAATCAGCCCCAGCATTTT. Its translation is CASSPINQPQHF. This chain uses TRBV7-9 with TRBJ1-5; D not certain. Germline V lookup: CDR1 SEHNR, CDR2 FQNEAQ (reference sequence). V was pared by 6 bases and J by 3 bases, with 6 bases between. CDR3 length equals 12 residues.